The source of this T cell receptor beta chain is a study of OX40 agonist ivuxolimab in advanced cancers. About the study: Ivuxolimab doses were 0.01, 0.1, 0.3, 1.5, 3 or 10 mg/kg every 2 weeks.

The ends lost 5 bases at V and 0 bases at J; junction bases unmatched: 5. Germline CDR1 reads SNHLY; CDR2 reads FYNNEI. The CDR3 sequence is 16 residues long. Assay used: immunoSEQ multiplex PCR; TCRdb lists only in-frame clones, some missing. The sample records about 58,000 clones, roughly 85% being singletons. The chain has TRBV2 and TRBJ1-3; TRBD1 agrees at 9 bases. This sequence was found in an adult with an advanced solid tumor such as melanoma, head and neck, liver or kidney cancer. The sequencing here drew on CD4+ or CD8+ T cells sorted from blood, taken in a trial of the OX40 agonist ivuxolimab. In nucleotides, the CDR3 is TGTGCCAGCAGTCCGGGACAGGGCTACTCTGGAAACACCATATATTTT. It encodes CASSPGQGYSGNTIYF.